This record covers a single T cell receptor beta chain. Its cognate antigen is unknown. With V trimmed by 8 bases and J by 5 bases, 7 bases remained unmatched. The CDR3 contains 12 residues. Germline CDR1 is SQVTM and CDR2 is ANQGSEA. These data originate in a study of identical twins. Study conclusions and caveats: With beta out-of-frame sequences, excess sharing by twins was weaker. Compared with models, monozygotic twins showed more out-of-frame TCR alpha sharing. Some out-of-frame alpha sequences were shared by twins, and these showed excess low generation probability.

The authors used template switching to add a universal primer site and gave cDNA unique molecular identifiers. TCRdb called the 5' RACE reads again in MiXCR, with one record for every CDR3 protein. The sample has a few hundred thousand distinct CDR3 sequences, approximately 14% seen once. This sample also belongs to another study, concerning yellow fever vaccine responses in identical twins.

The sequence was obtained from a woman younger than 35 in good health. The sample was CD4+ T cells sorted from blood. The V call is TRBV29-1, the J call TRBJ1-1, with TRBD1 matching 8 bases. CDR3 loop: CSYGQGGTEAFF. The CDR3 DNA reads TGCAGCTACGGACAGGGAGGAACTGAAGCTTTCTTT.